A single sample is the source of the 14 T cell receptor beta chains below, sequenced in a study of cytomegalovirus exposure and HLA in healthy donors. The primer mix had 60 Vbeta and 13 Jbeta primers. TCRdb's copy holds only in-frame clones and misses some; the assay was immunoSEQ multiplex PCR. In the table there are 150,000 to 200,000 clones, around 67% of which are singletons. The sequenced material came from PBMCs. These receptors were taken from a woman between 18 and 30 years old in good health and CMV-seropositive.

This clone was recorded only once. In nucleotides, the CDR3 is TGTGCCAGCAGCTTTACCTCCAGGGCGCTTAATTCACCCCTCCACTTT. Its protein is CASSFTSRALNSPLHF. The rearrangement links TRBV7-9 to TRBJ1-6; tentative D call: TRBD1 (5 bases). Germline loops: CDR1 SEHNR, CDR2 FQNEAQ (reference sequence). CDR3 size: 16 residues. Trimming stripped 3 bases from V and 6 bases from J, with 15 bases between.

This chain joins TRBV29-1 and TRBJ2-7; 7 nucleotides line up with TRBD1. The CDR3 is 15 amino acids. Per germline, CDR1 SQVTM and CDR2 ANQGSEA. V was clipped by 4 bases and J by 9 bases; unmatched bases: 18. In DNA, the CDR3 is TGCAGCGTTGCCCGGGCCCCAGGGGGTCAAGGCCGGCAGTACTTC. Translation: CSVARAPGGQGRQYF.

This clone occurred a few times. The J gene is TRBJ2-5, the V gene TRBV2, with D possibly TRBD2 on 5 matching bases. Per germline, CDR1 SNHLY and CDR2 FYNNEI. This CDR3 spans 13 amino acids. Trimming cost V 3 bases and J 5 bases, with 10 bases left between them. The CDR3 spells CASSERRGETQYF. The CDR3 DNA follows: TGTGCCAGCAGTGAGAGAAGAGGGGAGACCCAGTACTTC.

The CDR3 sequence: CASSSTDPGNTEAFF. The CDR3 nucleotides read TGTGCCAGCAGTTCGACAGACCCAGGAAACACTGAAGCTTTCTTT. The rearrangement uses TRBV2 and TRBJ1-1, with D perhaps matching TRBD1 (5 bases). Germline V gene lookup returns CDR1 SNHLY and CDR2 FYNNEI. The CDR3 length is 15 residues. The V end lost 5 bases, the J end lost 2 bases, and 15 bases lay between the germline ends.

CDR3 loop: CASSLASLQSRQGPDYNEQFF. As DNA, the CDR3 is TGTGCCAGCAGCTTAGCATCACTCCAGTCACGACAGGGGCCAGACTACAATGAGCAGTTCTTC. The chain couples TRBV7-8 to TRBJ2-1; 8 bases align to TRBD1. There are 21 residues in the CDR3. The V segment lost 0 bases and the J segment 3 bases; nucleotides outside the gene matches: 19. CDR1 is SGHVS, CDR2 FQNEAQ, per germline.

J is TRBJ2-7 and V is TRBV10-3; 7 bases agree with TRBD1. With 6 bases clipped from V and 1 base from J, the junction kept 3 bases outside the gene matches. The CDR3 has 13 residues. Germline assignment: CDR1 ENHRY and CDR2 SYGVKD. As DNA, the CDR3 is TGTGCCATCAGGGCGGACAGGTCCTACGAGCAGTACTTC. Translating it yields CAIRADRSYEQYF.

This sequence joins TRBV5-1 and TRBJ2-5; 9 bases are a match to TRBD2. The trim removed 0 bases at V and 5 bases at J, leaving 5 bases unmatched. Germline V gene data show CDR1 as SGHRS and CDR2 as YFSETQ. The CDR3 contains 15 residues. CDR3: CASSLEGLAPETQYF. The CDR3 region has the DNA TGCGCCAGCAGCTTGGAGGGACTAGCTCCGGAGACCCAGTACTTC.

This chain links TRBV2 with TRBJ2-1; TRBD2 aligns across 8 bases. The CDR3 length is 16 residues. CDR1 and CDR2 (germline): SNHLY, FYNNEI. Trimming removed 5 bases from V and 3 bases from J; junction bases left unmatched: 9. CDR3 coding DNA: TGTGCCAGCAGTCGGACTAGCCTGGGGCTCTACAATGAGCAGTTCTTC. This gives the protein CASSRTSLGLYNEQFF.

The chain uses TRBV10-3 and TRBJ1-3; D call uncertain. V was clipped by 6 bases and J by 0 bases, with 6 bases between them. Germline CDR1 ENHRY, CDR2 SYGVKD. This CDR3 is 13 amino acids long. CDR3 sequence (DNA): TGTGCCATCAGGCAGGACTCTGGAAACACCATATATTTT. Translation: CAIRQDSGNTIYF.

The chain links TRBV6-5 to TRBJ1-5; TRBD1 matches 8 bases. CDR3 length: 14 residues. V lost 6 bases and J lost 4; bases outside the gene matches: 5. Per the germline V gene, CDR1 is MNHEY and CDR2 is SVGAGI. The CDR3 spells CASSKDRANQPQHF. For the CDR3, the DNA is TGTGCCAGCAGCAAGGACAGGGCGAATCAGCCCCAGCATTTT.

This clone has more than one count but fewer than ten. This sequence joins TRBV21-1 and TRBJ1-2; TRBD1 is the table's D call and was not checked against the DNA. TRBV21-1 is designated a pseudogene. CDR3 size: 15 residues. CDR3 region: CASSRTGQVYYGYTF. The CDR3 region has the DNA TGTGCCAGCAGCAGAACGGGACAGGTTTACTATGGCTACACCTTC.

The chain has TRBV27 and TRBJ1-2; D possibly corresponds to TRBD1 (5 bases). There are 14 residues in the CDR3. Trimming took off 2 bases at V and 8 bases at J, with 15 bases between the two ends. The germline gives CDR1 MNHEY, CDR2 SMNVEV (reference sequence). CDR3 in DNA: TGTGCCAGCAGTTTACTAGGGGCCGGGGGGGGCTACACCTTC. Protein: CASSLLGAGGGYTF.

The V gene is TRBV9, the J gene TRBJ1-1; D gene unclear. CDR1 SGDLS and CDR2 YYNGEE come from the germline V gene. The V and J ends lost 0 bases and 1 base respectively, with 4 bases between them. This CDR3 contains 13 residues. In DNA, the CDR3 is TGTGCCAGCAGCGTAGCGTGGAACACTGAAGCTTTCTTT. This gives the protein CASSVAWNTEAFF. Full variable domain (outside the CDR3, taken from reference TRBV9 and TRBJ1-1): DSGVTQTPKHLITATGQRVTLRCSPRSGDLSVYWYQQSLDQGLQFLIQYYNGEERAKGNILERFSAQQFPDLHSELNLSSLELGDSALYFCASSVAWNTEAFFGQGTRLTVV.

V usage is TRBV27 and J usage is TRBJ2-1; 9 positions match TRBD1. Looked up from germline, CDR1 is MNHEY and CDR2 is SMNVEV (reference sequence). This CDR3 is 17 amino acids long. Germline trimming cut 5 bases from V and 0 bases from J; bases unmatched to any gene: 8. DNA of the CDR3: TGTGCCAGCAGTCTAGAGGGACAGGGTAGCTCCTACAATGAGCAGTTCTTC. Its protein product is CASSLEGQGSSYNEQFF.